This T cell receptor beta chain derives from a study of T cells expressing NK-cell markers. Reprocessing the 5' RACE reads, TCRdb reports a single entry for every CDR3 protein and omits DNA. Its table records around 260,000 distinct CDR3 sequences. This CDR3 contains 15 residues. The V gene's germline CDR1 is SEHNR and CDR2 FQNEAQ (reference sequence). The TCR originated in a woman aged 18 to 75 in good health. Sequencing was carried out using blood T cells: a sorted CD56 or NKG2C T cell subset, CD4+ or CD8+ T cells, or bulk PBMC T cells (not recorded which). This rearrangement joins TRBV7-9 to TRBJ2-7; checking the TCRdb D call of TRBD1 is not possible without DNA. This CDR3 reads CASSPRQGRSYEQYF. The variable domain in full, completed from reference TRBV7-9 and TRBJ2-7, reads DTGVSQNPRHKITKRGQNVTFRCDPISEHNRLYWYRQTLGQGPEFLTYFQNEAQLEKSRLLSDRFSAERPKGSFSTLEIQRTEQGDSAMYLCASSPRQGRSYEQYFGPGTRLTVT.